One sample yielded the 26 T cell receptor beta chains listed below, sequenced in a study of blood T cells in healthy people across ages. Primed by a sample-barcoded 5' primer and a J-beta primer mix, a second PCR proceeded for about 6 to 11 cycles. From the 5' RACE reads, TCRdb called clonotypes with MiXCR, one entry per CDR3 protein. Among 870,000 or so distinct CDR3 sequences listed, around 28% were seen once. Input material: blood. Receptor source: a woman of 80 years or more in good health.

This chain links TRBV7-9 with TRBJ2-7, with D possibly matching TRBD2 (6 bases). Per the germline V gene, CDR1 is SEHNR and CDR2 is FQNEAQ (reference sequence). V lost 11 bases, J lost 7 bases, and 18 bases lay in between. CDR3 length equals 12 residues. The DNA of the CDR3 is TGTGCCTTCGGGGGACTTTACAATGAGCAGTACTTC. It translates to CAFGGLYNEQYF.

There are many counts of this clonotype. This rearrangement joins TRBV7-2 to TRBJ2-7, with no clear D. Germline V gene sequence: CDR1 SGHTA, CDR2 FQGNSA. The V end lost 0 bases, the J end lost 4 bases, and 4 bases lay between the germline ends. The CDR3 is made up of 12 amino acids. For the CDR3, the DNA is TGTGCCAGCAGCTTAGCGCGATACGAGCAGTACTTC. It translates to CASSLARYEQYF.

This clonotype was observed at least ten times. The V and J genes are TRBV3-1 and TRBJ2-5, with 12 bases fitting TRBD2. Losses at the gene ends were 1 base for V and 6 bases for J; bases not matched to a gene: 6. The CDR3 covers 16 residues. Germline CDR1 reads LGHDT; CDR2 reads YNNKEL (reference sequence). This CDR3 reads CASSQGETSGGQTQYF. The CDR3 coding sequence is TGTGCCAGCAGCCAAGGAGAGACTAGCGGGGGTCAGACCCAGTACTTC.

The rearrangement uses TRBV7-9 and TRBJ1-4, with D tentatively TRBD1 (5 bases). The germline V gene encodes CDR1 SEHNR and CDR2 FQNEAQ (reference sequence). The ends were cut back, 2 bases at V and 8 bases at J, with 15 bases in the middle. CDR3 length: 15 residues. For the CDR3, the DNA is TGTGCCAGCAGCTTAATTGGAGCAGGGCGAGAAAAACTGTTTTTT. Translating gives CASSLIGAGREKLFF.

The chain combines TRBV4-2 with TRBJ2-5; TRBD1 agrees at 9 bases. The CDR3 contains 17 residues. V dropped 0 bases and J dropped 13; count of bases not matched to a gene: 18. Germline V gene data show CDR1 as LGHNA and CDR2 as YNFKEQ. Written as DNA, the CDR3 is TGTGCCAGCAGCCAAGAGAGGAGGGACAGGGTTATTCATGAGCGGTACTTC. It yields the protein CASSQERRDRVIHERYF.

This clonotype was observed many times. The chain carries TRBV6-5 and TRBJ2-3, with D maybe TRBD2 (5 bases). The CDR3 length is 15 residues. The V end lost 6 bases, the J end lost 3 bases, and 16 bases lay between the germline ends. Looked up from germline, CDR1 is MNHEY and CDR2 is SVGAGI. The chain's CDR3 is CASSAGGGWTDTQYF. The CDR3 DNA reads TGTGCCAGCAGCGCGGGCGGCGGCTGGACAGATACGCAGTATTTT.

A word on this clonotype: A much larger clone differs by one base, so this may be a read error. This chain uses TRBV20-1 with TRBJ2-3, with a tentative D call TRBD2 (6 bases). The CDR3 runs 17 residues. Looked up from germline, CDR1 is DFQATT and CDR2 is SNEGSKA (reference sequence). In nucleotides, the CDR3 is TGCAGTGCTAGGTCTTCGGGGGTCAAATCTAGCACAGATACGCGGTATTTT. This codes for CSARSSGVKSSTDTRYF.

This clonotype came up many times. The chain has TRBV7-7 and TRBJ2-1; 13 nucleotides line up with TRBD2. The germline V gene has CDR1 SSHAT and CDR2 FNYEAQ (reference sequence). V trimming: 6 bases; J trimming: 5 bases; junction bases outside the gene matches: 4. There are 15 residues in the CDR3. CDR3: CASSYGLAGDNEQFF. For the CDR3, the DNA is TGTGCCAGCAGTTATGGACTAGCGGGGGACAATGAGCAGTTCTTC.

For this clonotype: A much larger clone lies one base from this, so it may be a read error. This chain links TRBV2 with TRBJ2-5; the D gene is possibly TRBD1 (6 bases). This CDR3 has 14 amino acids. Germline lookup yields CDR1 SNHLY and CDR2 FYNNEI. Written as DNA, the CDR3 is TGTACCAGCAGTAGGACAGATTTCCAAGAGACCCAGTACTTC. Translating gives CTSSRTDFQETQYF.

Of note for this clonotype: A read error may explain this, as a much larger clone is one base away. CDR3 sequence (DNA): TGTGCCAGCCCATCCCGGACTAGCGGCTTCCAAGAGACCCAGTACTTC. Translated, it gives CASPSRTSGFQETQYF. The chain is built from TRBV18 and TRBJ2-5; 10 bases match TRBD2. After removal of 8 bases from V and 1 base from J, the junction contained 10 bases not matched to a gene. The CDR3 consists of 16 residues. Germline CDR1 is KGHSH and CDR2 is LQKENI.

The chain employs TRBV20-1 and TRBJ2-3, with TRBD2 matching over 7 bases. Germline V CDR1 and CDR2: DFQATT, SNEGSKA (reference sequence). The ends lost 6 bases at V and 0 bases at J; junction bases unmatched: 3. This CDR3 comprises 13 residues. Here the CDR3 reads CSAGGSSTDTQYF. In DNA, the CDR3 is TGCAGTGCGGGGGGGTCTAGCACAGATACGCAGTATTTT.

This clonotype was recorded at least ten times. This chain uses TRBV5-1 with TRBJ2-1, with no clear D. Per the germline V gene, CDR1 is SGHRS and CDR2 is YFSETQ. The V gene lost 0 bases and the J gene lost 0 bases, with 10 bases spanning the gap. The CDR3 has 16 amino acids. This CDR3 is CASSLVFSSSYNEQFF. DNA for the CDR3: TGCGCCAGCAGCTTGGTTTTCTCGAGCTCCTACAATGAGCAGTTCTTC.

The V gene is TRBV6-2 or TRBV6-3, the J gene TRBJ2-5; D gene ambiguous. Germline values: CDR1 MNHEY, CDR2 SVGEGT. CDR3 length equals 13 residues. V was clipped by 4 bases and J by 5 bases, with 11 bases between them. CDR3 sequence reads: CASSFRAVETQYF. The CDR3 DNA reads TGTGCCAGCAGTTTTCGGGCCGTGGAGACCCAGTACTTC.

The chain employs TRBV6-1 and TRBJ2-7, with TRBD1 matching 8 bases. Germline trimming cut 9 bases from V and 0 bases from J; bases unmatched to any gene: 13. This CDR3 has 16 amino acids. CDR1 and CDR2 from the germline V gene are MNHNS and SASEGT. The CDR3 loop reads CARTGARVRSSYEQYF. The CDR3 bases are TGTGCCAGGACAGGGGCCCGGGTTAGGTCCTCCTACGAGCAGTACTTC.

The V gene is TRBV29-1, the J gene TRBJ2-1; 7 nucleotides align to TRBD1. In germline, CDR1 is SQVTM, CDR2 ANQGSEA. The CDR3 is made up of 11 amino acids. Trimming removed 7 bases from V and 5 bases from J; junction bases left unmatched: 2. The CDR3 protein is CSGGQNNEQFF. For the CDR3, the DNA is TGCAGCGGGGGACAGAACAATGAGCAGTTCTTC.

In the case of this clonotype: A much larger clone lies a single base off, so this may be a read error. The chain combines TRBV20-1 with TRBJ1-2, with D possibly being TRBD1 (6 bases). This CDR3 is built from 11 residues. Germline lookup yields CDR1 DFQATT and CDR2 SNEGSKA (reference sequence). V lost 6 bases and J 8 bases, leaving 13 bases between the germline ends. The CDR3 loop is CSAQGRRGYTF. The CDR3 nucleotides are TGCAGTGCCCAGGGGCGAAGGGGCTACACCTTC.

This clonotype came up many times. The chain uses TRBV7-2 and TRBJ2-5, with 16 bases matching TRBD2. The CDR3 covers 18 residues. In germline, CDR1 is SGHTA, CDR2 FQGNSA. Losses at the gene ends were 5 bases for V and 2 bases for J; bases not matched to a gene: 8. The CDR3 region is CASSAGGLAGGRQETQYF. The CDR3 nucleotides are TGTGCCAGCAGCGCAGGGGGACTAGCGGGGGGGCGGCAAGAGACCCAGTACTTC.

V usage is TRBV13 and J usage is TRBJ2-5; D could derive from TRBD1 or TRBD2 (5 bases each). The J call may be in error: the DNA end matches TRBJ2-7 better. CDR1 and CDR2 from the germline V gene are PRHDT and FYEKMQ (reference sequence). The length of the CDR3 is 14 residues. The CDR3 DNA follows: TGTGCCAGCAGCGCCCGGGACGTTCTCCACGAGCAGTACTTC. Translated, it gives CASSARDVLHEQYF.

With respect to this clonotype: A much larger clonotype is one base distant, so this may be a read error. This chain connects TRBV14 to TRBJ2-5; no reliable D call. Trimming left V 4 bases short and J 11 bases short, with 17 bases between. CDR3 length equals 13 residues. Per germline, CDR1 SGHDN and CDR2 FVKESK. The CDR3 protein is CASSRQLGNEQYF. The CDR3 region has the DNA TGTGCCAGCAGCCGACAACTTGGAAATGAGCAGTACTTC.

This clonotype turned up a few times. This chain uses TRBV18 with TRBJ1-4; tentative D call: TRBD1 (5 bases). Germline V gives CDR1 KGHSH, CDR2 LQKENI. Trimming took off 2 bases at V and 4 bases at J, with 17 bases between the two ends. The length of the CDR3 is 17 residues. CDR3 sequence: CASSPSAAGAYNEKLFF. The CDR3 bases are TGTGCCAGCTCACCATCGGCTGCCGGGGCTTATAATGAAAAACTGTTTTTT.

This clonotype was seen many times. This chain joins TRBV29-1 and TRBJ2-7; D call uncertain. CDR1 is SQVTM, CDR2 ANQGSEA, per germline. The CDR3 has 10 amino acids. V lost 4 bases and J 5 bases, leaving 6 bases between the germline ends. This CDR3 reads CSVGSDEQYF. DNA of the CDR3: TGCAGCGTTGGCAGTGACGAGCAGTACTTC.

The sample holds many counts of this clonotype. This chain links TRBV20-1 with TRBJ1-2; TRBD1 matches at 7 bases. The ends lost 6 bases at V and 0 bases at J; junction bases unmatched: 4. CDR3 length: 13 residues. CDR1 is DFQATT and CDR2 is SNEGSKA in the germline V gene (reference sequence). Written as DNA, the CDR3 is TGCAGTGCCGGGACAGCTACTAACTATGGCTACACCTTC. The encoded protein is CSAGTATNYGYTF.

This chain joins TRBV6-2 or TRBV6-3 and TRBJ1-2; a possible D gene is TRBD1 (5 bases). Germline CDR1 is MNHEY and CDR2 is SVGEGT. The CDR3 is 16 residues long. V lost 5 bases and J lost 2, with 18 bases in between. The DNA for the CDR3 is TGTGCCAGCAGTCGTTCGGGACTCTCTGGGAACTATGGCTACACCTTC. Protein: CASSRSGLSGNYGYTF.

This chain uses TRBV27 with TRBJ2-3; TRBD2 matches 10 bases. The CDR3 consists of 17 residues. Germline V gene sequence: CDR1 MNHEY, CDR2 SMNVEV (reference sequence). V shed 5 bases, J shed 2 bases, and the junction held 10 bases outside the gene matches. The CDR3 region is CASSPLPSGGPTDTQYF. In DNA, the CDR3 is TGTGCCAGCAGTCCGCTCCCTAGCGGGGGCCCCACAGATACGCAGTATTTT.

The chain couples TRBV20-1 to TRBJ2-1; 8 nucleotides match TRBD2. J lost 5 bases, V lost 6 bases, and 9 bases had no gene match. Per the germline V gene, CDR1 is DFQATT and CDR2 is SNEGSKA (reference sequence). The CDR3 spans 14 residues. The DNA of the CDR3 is TGCAGTGCCTACCTGGGACTAGGAAACAATGAGCAGTTCTTC. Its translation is CSAYLGLGNNEQFF.

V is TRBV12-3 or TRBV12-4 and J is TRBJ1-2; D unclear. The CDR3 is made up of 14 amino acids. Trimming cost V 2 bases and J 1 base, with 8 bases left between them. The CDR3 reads CASSLKRINYGYTF. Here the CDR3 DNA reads TGTGCCAGCAGTTTAAAACGGATTAACTATGGCTACACCTTC.